Below are 22 T cell receptor beta chains sequenced from a single sample in a study of human T cells and chemical hapten exposure. The time point: pre-sensitization, week 0. The sample's treatment: therapeutic diphenylcyclopropenone sensitization with weekly scalp DPC. TCRdb analysed the RACE reads with MiXCR anew, one entry per CDR3 protein. The sample lists 300,000 to 450,000 distinct CDR3 sequences; 5% to 6.5% were seen once. Sequencing used whole blood, obtained in connection with sensitization to the hapten diphenylcyclopropenone (DPC). These receptors all come from a woman aged 50 to 60 with alopecia areata. Some clones in this sample may be carry-over from other donors' samples.

There are a few counts of this clonotype. The chain uses TRBV10-3 and TRBJ2-3, with D tentatively TRBD2 (6 bases). Trimming cost V 6 bases and J 2 bases, with 12 bases left between them. The CDR3 is 14 amino acids. Germline CDR1 is ENHRY and CDR2 is SYGVKD. The CDR3 DNA is TGTGCCATCAGCCAACTAGCTGACACAGATACGCAGTATTTT. Translated: CAISQLADTDTQYF.

This clonotype showed up many times. The chain links TRBV14 to TRBJ2-7; 8 bases are shared with TRBD1. The V and J ends lost 6 bases and 5 bases, in that order; junction bases with no gene match: 6. CDR3 length: 13 residues. In germline, CDR1 is SGHDN, CDR2 FVKESK. In DNA, the CDR3 is TGTGCCAGCAGACTGACAGGGGTAGACGAGCAGTACTTC. This translates into CASRLTGVDEQYF.

This clonotype was recorded a few times. This chain links TRBV11-2 with TRBJ1-5; the match to TRBD1 covers 11 bases. V shed 5 bases and J 4 bases; nucleotides not matched to a gene: 4. CDR3 length equals 15 residues. CDR1 and CDR2 from the germline V gene are SGHAT and FQNNGV. Here the CDR3 reads CASSPGTGGNQPQHF. The DNA for the CDR3 is TGTGCCAGCAGCCCGGGGACAGGGGGAAATCAGCCCCAGCATTTT.

Here the CDR3 DNA reads TGCAGTGCTAGAGACGTCAGAAATCCATACGAGCAGTACTTC. It specifies CSARDVRNPYEQYF. The rearrangement uses TRBV20-1 and TRBJ2-7; D is unresolved. The CDR3 is 14 amino acids. Germline CDR1 and CDR2: DFQATT and SNEGSKA (reference sequence). The V end was cut by 0 bases, the J end by 4 bases, with 13 bases between.

This clonotype was counted ten times or more. The chain combines TRBV10-3 with TRBJ2-1; 7 bases fit TRBD2. V lost 5 bases, J lost 10 bases, and 14 bases stayed unmatched. Germline V gene sequence: CDR1 ENHRY, CDR2 SYGVKD. CDR3 size: 15 residues. As DNA, the CDR3 is TGTGCCATCAGTAGAAGCGGGGAGCCAGCAGGGGAGCAGTTCTTC. This sequence encodes CAISRSGEPAGEQFF.

The gene calls are TRBV11-2 and TRBJ1-5; a weak D match, TRBD1 (5 bases). V lost 6 bases to trimming and J lost 1 base, with 22 bases between them. This CDR3 has 18 residues. Germline CDR1 is SGHAT and CDR2 is FQNNGV. Here the CDR3 DNA reads TGTGCCAGCAGGAAGATCGGGACCGAAGGCAAGAGCAATCAGCCCCAGCATTTT. Its protein is CASRKIGTEGKSNQPQHF. The full variable domain, rest sourced from reference TRBV11-2 and TRBJ1-5, is EAGVAQSPRYKIIEKRQSVAFWCNPISGHATLYWYQQILGQGPKLLIQFQNNGVVDDSQLPKDRFSAERLKGVDSTLKIQPAKLEDSAVYLCASRKIGTEGKSNQPQHFGDGTRLSIL.

This clonotype was observed many times. The chain joins TRBV4-1 to TRBJ2-2, with a tentative D call TRBD1 (6 bases). The CDR3 spans 21 residues. Germline CDR1 and CDR2: MGHRA and YSYEKL. V was trimmed by 4 bases and J by 11 bases, leaving 38 bases between them. The chain's CDR3 is CASSPSLLQGYRGAVQTELFF. In DNA form, the CDR3 reads TGCGCCAGCAGCCCTAGTCTACTACAGGGATACCGGGGAGCTGTTCAGACCGAGCTGTTTTTT.

This clonotype has only a few counts. The rearrangement joins TRBV4-2 to TRBJ2-7; 11 positions agree with TRBD2. Losses at the gene ends were 2 bases for V and 5 bases for J; bases not matched to a gene: 8. Germline V gene data show CDR1 as LGHNA and CDR2 as YNFKEQ. The CDR3 totals 16 residues. The CDR3 loop reads CASSQRGLAAVDEQYF. In DNA, the CDR3 is TGTGCCAGCAGCCAAAGGGGACTAGCGGCGGTAGACGAGCAGTACTTC.

This clonotype appeared a few times. The V call is TRBV9, the J call TRBJ2-4, with 8 bases matching TRBD2. Trimming cost V 0 bases and J 12 bases; bases outside gene matches: 11. The germline V gene has CDR1 SGDLS and CDR2 YYNGEE. This CDR3 has 15 amino acids. CDR3 protein: CASSVEPAGESNQYF. The CDR3 region has the DNA TGTGCCAGCAGCGTAGAACCAGCGGGGGAATCTAATCAGTACTTC.

In its sample, this clonotype was seen a few times. The V and J genes are TRBV9 and TRBJ2-6, with D hard to call. Germline lookup yields CDR1 SGDLS and CDR2 YYNGEE. The CDR3 covers 14 residues. V lost 6 bases to trimming and J lost 4 bases, with 11 bases between them. The CDR3 sequence is CASTSRSGANVLTF. Here the CDR3 DNA reads TGTGCCAGCACCTCCCGGTCGGGGGCCAACGTCCTGACTTTC. The full variable domain, its missing parts supplied by reference TRBV9 and TRBJ2-6, is DSGVTQTPKHLITATGQRVTLRCSPRSGDLSVYWYQQSLDQGLQFLIQYYNGEERAKGNILERFSAQQFPDLHSELNLSSLELGDSALYFCASTSRSGANVLTFGAGSRLTVL.

Only a few counts were recorded for this clonotype. The CDR3 protein is CASSLRLVPHEQYF. The CDR3 DNA is TGTGCCAGCAGCTTAAGGTTGGTGCCTCACGAGCAGTACTTC. V and J are TRBV13 and TRBJ2-7; the D is unclear. The CDR3 has 14 amino acids. V dropped 2 bases and J dropped 5 bases, with 13 bases sitting between them. Germline-derived CDR1 and CDR2 are PRHDT and FYEKMQ (reference sequence).

This clonotype was seen only a few times. The chain has TRBV4-3 and TRBJ2-5; D may be TRBD1 or TRBD2 (6 bases each). There are 15 residues in the CDR3. V was clipped by 0 bases and J by 3 bases, with 11 bases between them. Germline V CDR1 and CDR2: LGHNA, YSLEER. This CDR3 is CASSQDGGREETQYF. The CDR3 DNA reads TGCGCCAGCAGCCAAGATGGGGGGCGCGAAGAGACCCAGTACTTC.

The chain has TRBV4-1 and TRBJ2-7; D possibly corresponds to TRBD2 (5 bases). The CDR3 has 14 amino acids. The V gene's germline CDR1 is MGHRA and CDR2 YSYEKL. Trimming took 1 base from V and 7 from J, leaving 14 bases between them. The CDR3 DNA follows: TGCGCCAGCAGCCAAGCCCCGGGAATCCGGGAGCAGTACTTC. Translating it yields CASSQAPGIREQYF.

The rearrangement uses TRBV10-3 and TRBJ2-3; perhaps TRBD2 as D (7 bases). Trimming cost V 9 bases and J 3 bases, with 13 bases left between them. This CDR3 has 13 residues. Per germline, CDR1 ENHRY and CDR2 SYGVKD. The DNA of the CDR3 is TGTGCCATGGGAGGGGGAAGGACAGATACGCAGTATTTT. This encodes CAMGGGRTDTQYF.

V usage is TRBV20-1 and J usage is TRBJ2-7; D remains unclear. CDR1 and CDR2 (germline): DFQATT, SNEGSKA (reference sequence). This CDR3 is 12 amino acids long. Trimming stripped 0 bases from V and 3 bases from J, with 6 bases between. The CDR3 DNA reads as TGCAGTGCTAGAGATGGGAACTACGAGCAGTACTTC. It codes for CSARDGNYEQYF.

This clonotype was picked up a small number of times. This sequence joins TRBV13 and TRBJ2-1, with 7 bases lining up with TRBD2. CDR1 is PRHDT and CDR2 is FYEKMQ in the germline V gene (reference sequence). This CDR3 has 15 residues. The V and J ends lost 5 bases and 2 bases, in that order; junction bases with no gene match: 6. CDR3 loop: CASSPGSGAYNEQFF. The DNA of the CDR3 is TGTGCCAGCAGCCCCGGAAGCGGGGCCTACAATGAGCAGTTCTTC.

V usage is TRBV28 and J usage is TRBJ2-3; no clear D gene. V was shortened by 4 bases and J by 1 base, with 18 bases between the two germline ends. Germline V gene lookup returns CDR1 MDHEN and CDR2 SYDVKM. The CDR3 covers 17 residues. CDR3 in amino acids: CASSSDPIDLGTDTQYF. CDR3 DNA: TGTGCCAGCAGTTCCGACCCTATCGACCTGGGCACAGATACGCAGTATTTT.

This clonotype turned up a few times. The chain links TRBV5-1 to TRBJ1-6; D is possibly TRBD1 (6 bases). Trimming cost V 4 bases and J 6 bases, with 11 bases left between them. This CDR3 contains 14 residues. Germline V lookup: CDR1 SGHRS, CDR2 YFSETQ. The CDR3 DNA sequence: TGCGCCAGCAGCGGGGGGCTTCTTAATTCACCCCTCCACTTT. Translated: CASSGGLLNSPLHF.

This clonotype was seen at least ten times. The rearrangement links TRBV28 to TRBJ1-4, with unresolved D. Germline V gene data show CDR1 as MDHEN and CDR2 as SYDVKM. The CDR3 consists of 16 residues. V dropped 6 bases and J dropped 2 bases, with 16 bases sitting between them. CDR3 residues: CASRLETLSTNEKLFF. The CDR3, as DNA: TGTGCCAGCAGACTAGAGACCCTTTCGACTAATGAAAAACTGTTTTTT.

This clonotype was seen only a few times. The V call is TRBV12-3 or TRBV12-4, the J call TRBJ1-1, with 7 bases lining up with TRBD1. V shed 4 bases, J shed 6 bases, and the junction held 11 bases outside the gene matches. This CDR3 spans 15 amino acids. The CDR3 DNA reads as TGTGCCAGCAGTTCAGGGACAGCCGGTTATTCTGAAGCTTTCTTT. Residues: CASSSGTAGYSEAFF.

The V and J genes are TRBV28 and TRBJ2-1; D may be TRBD1 (6 bases). V lost 7 bases, J lost 7 bases, and 11 bases lay in between. CDR3 length: 12 residues. The germline CDR1 and CDR2 sequences are MDHEN and SYDVKM. CDR3 nucleotides: TGTGCCAGCACCCCACAGGGTAATGAGCAGTTCTTC. Translating gives CASTPQGNEQFF.

At least ten counts were recorded for this clonotype. The chain carries TRBV27 and TRBJ2-5; 10 bases map to TRBD2. The V and J ends lost 2 bases and 3 bases, in that order; junction bases with no gene match: 3. The CDR3 spans 15 residues. CDR1 and CDR2 from the germline V gene are MNHEY and SMNVEV (reference sequence). The CDR3 sequence is CASSLSGRGEETQYF. For the CDR3, the DNA is TGTGCCAGCAGTTTAAGCGGGAGGGGAGAAGAGACCCAGTACTTC.